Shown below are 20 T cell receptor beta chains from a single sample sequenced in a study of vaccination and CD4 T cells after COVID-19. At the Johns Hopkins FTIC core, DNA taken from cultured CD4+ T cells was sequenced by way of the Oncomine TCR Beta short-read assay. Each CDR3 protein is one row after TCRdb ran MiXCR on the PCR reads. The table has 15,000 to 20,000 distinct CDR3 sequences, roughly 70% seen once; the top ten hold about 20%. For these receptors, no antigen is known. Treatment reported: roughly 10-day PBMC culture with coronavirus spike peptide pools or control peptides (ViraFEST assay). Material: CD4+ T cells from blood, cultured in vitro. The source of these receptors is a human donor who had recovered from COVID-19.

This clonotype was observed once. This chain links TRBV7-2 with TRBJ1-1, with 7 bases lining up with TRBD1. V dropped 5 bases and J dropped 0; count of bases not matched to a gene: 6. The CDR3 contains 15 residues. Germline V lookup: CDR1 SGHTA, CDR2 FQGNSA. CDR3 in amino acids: CASSPRQGVNTEAFF. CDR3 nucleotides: TGTGCCAGCAGCCCCCGACAGGGCGTGAACACTGAAGCTTTCTTT.

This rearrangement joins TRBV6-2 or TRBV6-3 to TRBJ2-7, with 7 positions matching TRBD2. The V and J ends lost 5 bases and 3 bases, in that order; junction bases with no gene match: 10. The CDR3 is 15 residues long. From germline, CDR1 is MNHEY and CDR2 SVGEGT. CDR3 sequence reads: CASSPGLNRLYEQYF. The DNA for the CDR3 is TGTGCCAGCAGTCCGGGACTAAACAGACTCTACGAGCAGTACTTC.

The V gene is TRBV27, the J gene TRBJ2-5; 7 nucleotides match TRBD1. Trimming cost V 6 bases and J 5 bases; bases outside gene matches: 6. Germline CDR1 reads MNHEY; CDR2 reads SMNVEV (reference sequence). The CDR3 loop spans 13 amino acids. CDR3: CASRRDRAETQYF. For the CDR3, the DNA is TGTGCCAGCAGACGAGACAGGGCGGAGACCCAGTACTTC.

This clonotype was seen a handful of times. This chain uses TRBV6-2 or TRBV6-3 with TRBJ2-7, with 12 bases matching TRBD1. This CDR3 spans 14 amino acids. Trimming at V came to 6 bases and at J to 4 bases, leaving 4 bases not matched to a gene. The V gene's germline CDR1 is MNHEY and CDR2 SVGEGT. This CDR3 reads CASSQGQGAYEQYF. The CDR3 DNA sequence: TGTGCCAGCAGCCAGGGACAGGGGGCTTACGAGCAGTACTTC.

The CDR3 DNA reads TGTGCCAGCAGTCACCCGAGGGGGACTCTAATCTACGAGCAGTACTTC. Protein sequence: CASSHPRGTLIYEQYF. The chain is built from TRBV28 and TRBJ2-7; D may match TRBD1 or TRBD2 (6 bases each). V was shortened by 5 bases and J by 3 bases, with 20 bases between the two germline ends. From germline, CDR1 is MDHEN and CDR2 SYDVKM. This CDR3 spans 16 amino acids.

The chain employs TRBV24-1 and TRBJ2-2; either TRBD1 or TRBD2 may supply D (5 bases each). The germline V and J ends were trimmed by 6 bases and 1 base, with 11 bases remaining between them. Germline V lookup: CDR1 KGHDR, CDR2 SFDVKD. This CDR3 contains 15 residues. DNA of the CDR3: TGTGCCACCAGTTTTTGGGACGGGAACACCGGGGAGCTGTTTTTT. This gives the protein CATSFWDGNTGELFF.

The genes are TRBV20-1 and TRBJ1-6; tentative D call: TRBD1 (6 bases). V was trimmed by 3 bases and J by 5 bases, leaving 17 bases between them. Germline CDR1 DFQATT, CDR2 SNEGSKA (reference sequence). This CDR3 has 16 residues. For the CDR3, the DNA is TGCAGTGCTAGGGATCCCAACGGGGGGCATAATTCACCCCTCCACTTT. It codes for CSARDPNGGHNSPLHF.

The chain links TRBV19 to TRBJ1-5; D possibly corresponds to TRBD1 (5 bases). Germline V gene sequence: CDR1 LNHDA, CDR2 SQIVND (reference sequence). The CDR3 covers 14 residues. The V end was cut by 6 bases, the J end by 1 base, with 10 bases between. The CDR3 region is CASRGRGSNQPQHF. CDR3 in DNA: TGTGCCAGTAGGGGCCGGGGGAGCAATCAGCCCCAGCATTTT.

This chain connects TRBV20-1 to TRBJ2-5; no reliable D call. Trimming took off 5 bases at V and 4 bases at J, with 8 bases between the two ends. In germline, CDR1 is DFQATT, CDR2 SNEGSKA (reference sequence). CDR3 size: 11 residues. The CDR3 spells CSAPPRETQYF. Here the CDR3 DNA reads TGCAGTGCTCCCCCGCGAGAGACCCAGTACTTC.

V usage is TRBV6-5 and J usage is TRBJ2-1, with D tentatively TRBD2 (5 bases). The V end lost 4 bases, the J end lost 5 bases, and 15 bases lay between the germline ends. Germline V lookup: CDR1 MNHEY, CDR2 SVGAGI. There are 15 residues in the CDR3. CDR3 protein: CASSSPSRNDNEQFF. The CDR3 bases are TGTGCCAGCAGTTCACCTAGCCGTAATGACAATGAGCAGTTCTTC.

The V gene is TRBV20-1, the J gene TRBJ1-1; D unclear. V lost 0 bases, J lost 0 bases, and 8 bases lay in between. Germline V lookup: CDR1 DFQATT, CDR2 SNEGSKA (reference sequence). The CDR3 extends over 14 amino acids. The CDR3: CSARDPGMNTEAFF. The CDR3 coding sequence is TGCAGTGCTAGAGATCCGGGGATGAACACTGAAGCTTTCTTT.

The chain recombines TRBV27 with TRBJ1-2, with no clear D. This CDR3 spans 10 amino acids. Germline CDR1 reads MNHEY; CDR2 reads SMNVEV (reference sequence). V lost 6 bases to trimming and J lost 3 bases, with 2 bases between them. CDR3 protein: CASSYYGYTF. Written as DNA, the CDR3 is TGTGCCAGCAGCTACTATGGCTACACCTTC.

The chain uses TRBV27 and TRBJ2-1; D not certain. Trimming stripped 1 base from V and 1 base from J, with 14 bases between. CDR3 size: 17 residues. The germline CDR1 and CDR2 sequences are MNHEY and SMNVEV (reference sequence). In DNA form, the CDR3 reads TGTGCCAGCAGTTTATTGGTTAGGGCAGTTTCCTACAATGAGCAGTTCTTC. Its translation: CASSLLVRAVSYNEQFF.

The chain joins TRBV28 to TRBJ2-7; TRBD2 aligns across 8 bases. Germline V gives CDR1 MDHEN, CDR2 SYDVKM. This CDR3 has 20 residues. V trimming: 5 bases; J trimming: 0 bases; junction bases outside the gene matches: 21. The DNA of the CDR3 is TGTGCCAGCAGTCCCCTGGTAGGAACGACCAGCGGGAGAGACTCCTACGAGCAGTACTTC. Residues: CASSPLVGTTSGRDSYEQYF.

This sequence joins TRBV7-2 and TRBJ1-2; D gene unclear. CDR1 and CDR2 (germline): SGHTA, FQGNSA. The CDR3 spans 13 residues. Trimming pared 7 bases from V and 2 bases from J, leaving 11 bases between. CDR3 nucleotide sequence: TGTGCCAGCACCGCAGGTCGGAACTATGGCTACACCTTC. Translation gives CASTAGRNYGYTF.

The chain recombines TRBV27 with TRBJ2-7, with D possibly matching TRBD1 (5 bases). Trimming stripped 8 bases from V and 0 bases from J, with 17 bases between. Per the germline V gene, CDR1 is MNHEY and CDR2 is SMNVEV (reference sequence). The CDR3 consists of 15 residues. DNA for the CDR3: TGTGCCAGCGGACGGCCGACCAGGGCCTCCTACGAGCAGTACTTC. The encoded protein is CASGRPTRASYEQYF.

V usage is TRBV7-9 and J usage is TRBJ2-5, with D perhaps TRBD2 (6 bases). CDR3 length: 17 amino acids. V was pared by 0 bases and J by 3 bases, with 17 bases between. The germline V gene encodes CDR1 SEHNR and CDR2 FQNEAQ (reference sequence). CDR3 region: CASSLAGRLESEETQYF. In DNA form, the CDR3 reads TGTGCCAGCAGCTTAGCGGGGAGGCTAGAGTCAGAAGAGACCCAGTACTTC.

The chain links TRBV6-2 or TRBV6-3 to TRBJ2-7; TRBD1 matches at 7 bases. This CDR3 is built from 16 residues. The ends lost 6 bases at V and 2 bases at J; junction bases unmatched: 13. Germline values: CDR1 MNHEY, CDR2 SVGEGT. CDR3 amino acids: CASRAPVGTVAYEQYF. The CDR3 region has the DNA TGTGCCAGCAGGGCCCCCGTGGGGACAGTTGCCTACGAGCAGTACTTC.

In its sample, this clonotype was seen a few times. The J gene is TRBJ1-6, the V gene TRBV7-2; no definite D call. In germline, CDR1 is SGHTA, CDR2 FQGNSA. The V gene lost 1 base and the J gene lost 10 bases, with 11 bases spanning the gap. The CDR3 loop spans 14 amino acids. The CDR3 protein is CASSLVFSGSPLHF. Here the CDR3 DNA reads TGTGCCAGCAGCTTAGTTTTTTCGGGATCACCCCTCCACTTT. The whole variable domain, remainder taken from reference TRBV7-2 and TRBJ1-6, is GAGVSQSPSNKVTEKGKDVELRCDPISGHTALYWYRQSLGQGLEFLIYFQGNSAPDKSGLPSDRFSAERTGGSVSTLTIQRTQQEDSAVYLCASSLVFSGSPLHFGNGTRLTVT.

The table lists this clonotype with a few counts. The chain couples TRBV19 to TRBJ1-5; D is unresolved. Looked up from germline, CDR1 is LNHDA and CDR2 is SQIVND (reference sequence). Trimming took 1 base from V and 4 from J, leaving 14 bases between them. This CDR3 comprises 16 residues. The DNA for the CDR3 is TGTGCCAGTAGTATAGGACCTTCAACCCTAAATCAGCCCCAGCATTTT. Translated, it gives CASSIGPSTLNQPQHF.